This T cell receptor beta chain derives from a study of blood T cell repertoires in COVID-19 (dated by TCRdb to the early 2020s). Regarding the complete study: Samples from collaborators originated in the United States, Italy and Spain and spanned both the acute and convalescent phases of COVID-19. A de-identified subject ID, COVID-19 status, age in years and sex were almost always included in the sample metadata. Where available, HLA class I and class II types were obtained from metadata supplied by the sample provider rather than from assay-based typing. The material from the prospective study consisted of cDNA or gDNA derived from T cells, B-cell-depleted T cells, or PBMCs. The repertoires were made available in a free public database intended to serve as a resource for research on the immune response to SARS-CoV-2. Samples were obtained from the ongoing ImmuneRACE study (first 160 participants) and from 1,254 subjects provided by 6 global collaborators. Subjects who had been exposed to COVID-19, were actively infected with it, or had recovered from it provided the deeply sampled blood TCRbeta repertoires that made up the dataset.

Points on this clone: What antigen it recognizes has not been identified. There are no base qualities to consult, and no much larger clone falls within one base.

General conclusions and limits of the study: The amount of clinical and demographic metadata varied by source and participant and was provided uncurated.

The CDR3 measures 14 amino acids from cysteine to phenylalanine. Only CDR3 DNA remains: 42 bases, in frame from the first base. The germline V gene supplies CDR1 SNHLY and CDR2 FYNNEI. Relative to germline, V is missing 10 bases and J is missing 7 bases, with 7 bases of the junction outside any gene match. TCRbeta CDR3 regions were amplified from genomic DNA using the immunoSEQ Assay, a bias-controlled multiplex PCR. The authors processed their data as follows. The number of nucleated cells in each sample was estimated by amplification of reference gene primers within the assay. To quantify the absolute abundance of each unique TCRbeta CDR3 rearrangement, sequence reads were collapsed and filtered. For each sample, productive Simpson clonality was calculated as the square root of Simpson's diversity index across productive rearrangements. TCRdb re-hosts the immuneACCESS table, in-frame sequences only. Its copies lack some clones; in the studies checked, an unresolved V gene accounts for under half of them, and the cause for the rest is not known. V and J calls and clone size are those listed in that table; D and trimming were worked out from the DNA. The sample table holds approximately 200,000 clones, of which roughly four fifths were seen once. The top ten clones comprise around 8.8% of the sample.

Participants in the prospective study were enrolled through a virtual design, were aged roughly 18 to 100 years, and lived in under 25 United States geographic areas. In the prospective study, participants were assigned to cohorts based on the clinical history participants reported in a screening survey and a study questionnaire. ImmuneRACE Cohort 3 recovered participants were defined by two consecutive negative NP/OP PCR tests, healthcare professional clearance, or symptom resolution. In the prospective study, whole blood, serum and a nasopharyngeal or oropharyngeal swab were collected from each participant by mobile phlebotomists. Additional blood draws and questionnaires over an approximately two-month period could optionally be provided by prospective study participants. Prospective study blood samples were shipped either frozen or at room temperature before DNA extraction.

The sequence derives from a man aged 40-55 years who had recovered from COVID-19. Rearrangement joined TRBV2 to TRBJ1-6; TRBD1 agrees with 10 junctional bases. Sequenced material: PBMCs or T cells enriched from blood (not recorded which). The bases read TGTGCCACCATGATGGACAGGGGGAATTCACCCCTCCACTTT. Its protein reads: CATMMDRGNSPLHF. Beyond the CDR3, the reference TRBV2 and TRBJ1-6 genes provide the residues; the full variable domain reads: EPEVTQTPSHQVTQMGQEVILRCVPISNHLYFYWYRQILGQKVEFLVSFYNNEISEKSEIFDDQFSVERPDGSNFTLKIRSTKLEDSAMYFCATMMDRGNSPLHFGNGTRLTVT.